These 4 T cell receptor beta chains came from one sample sequenced in a study of graft-versus-host responses after intestinal transplantation. Assay: immunoSEQ multiplex PCR; the TCRdb copy retains only in-frame clones and omits some. This sample has roughly 99,000 clones, with roughly 83% found just once. Sample: PBMCs, taken 255 days after intestinal transplant. The receptor set was obtained from a human patient who received an intestinal transplant, so some T cells may come from the graft donor.

Concerning this clone itself: Other DNA sequences in the sample encode the same CDR3. The chain links TRBV6-1 to TRBJ2-2; D assignment may be TRBD1 or TRBD2 (5 bases each). Trimming removed 10 bases at V and 0 bases at J, with 15 bases between. Germline CDR1 and CDR2: MNHNS and SASEGT. The CDR3 is 15 amino acids. CDR3 coding DNA: TGTGCCAACTCCCGGGACGTATCGAACACCGGGGAGCTGTTTTTT. This encodes CANSRDVSNTGELFF.

This chain connects TRBV6-1 to TRBJ1-6; D unresolved. The CDR3 runs to 15 residues. The germline V gene has CDR1 MNHNS and CDR2 SASEGT. V dropped 3 bases and J dropped 5 bases, with 11 bases sitting between them. The CDR3 here is CASSDLGSHNSPLHF. The CDR3 nucleotides read TGTGCCAGCAGTGATTTAGGTAGCCATAATTCACCCCTCCACTTT.

This sequence joins TRBV7-9 and TRBJ2-1, with D unresolved. This CDR3 comprises 12 residues. Germline CDR1 SEHNR, CDR2 FQNEAQ (reference sequence). V was shortened by 2 bases and J by 7 bases, with 6 bases between the two germline ends. The CDR3 here is CASSLQGNEQFF. The CDR3 nucleotides are TGTGCCAGCAGCTTACAAGGAAATGAGCAGTTCTTC.

The J gene is TRBJ1-4, the V gene TRBV7-9, with 10 bases identical to TRBD1. This CDR3 contains 17 residues. With V trimmed by 0 bases and J by 8 bases, 9 bases remained unmatched. Looked up from germline, CDR1 is SEHNR and CDR2 is FQNEAQ (reference sequence). CDR3 amino acids: CASSLAWMGQGHEKLFF. The CDR3 coding sequence is TGTGCCAGCAGCTTAGCCTGGATGGGACAGGGGCACGAAAAACTGTTTTTT.